One sample yielded the 17 T cell receptor beta chains listed below, sequenced in a study of blood T cells in healthy people across ages. A sample-barcoded 5' primer and a J-beta primer mix were used in a second PCR of roughly 7 to 11 cycles. TCRdb recomputed calls from the 5' RACE reads with MiXCR, one row per CDR3 protein. Of around 280,000 distinct CDR3 sequences in the sample, around 27% were seen once. The source material was blood. These receptors originate from an older woman in good health.

The chain employs TRBV6-1 and TRBJ2-1; no firm D call. The J call may be faulty, since TRBJ2-7 better matches the DNA end. The CDR3 consists of 13 residues. Looked up from germline, CDR1 is MNHNS and CDR2 is SASEGT. CDR3 sequence: CASSQSIPYEQYF. The CDR3 DNA follows: TGTGCCAGCAGTCAAAGTATCCCCTACGAGCAGTACTTC.

As regards this clonotype: A much more abundant neighbour one base away suggests this may be a read error. V and J are TRBV7-9 and TRBJ2-5; 12 bases map to TRBD2. V lost 5 bases to trimming and J lost 4 bases; unmatched junction nucleotides: 8. This CDR3 contains 16 residues. The V gene's germline CDR1 is SEHNR and CDR2 FQNEAQ (reference sequence). In DNA, the CDR3 is TGTGCCAGCAGCACGTTGACTAGCGGGGGTGGAGAGACCCAGTACTTC. Amino acid sequence: CASSTLTSGGGETQYF.

This sequence joins TRBV7-2 and TRBJ2-5, with 11 positions matching TRBD2. The CDR3 is 17 amino acids. The germline CDR1 and CDR2 sequences are SGHTA and FQGNSA. V lost 3 bases, J lost 1 base, and 7 bases stayed unmatched. The CDR3 DNA is TGTGCCAGCAGCTTTATTACTAGCGGGAGTGGCCAAGAGACCCAGTACTTC. Its translation is CASSFITSGSGQETQYF.

This clonotype has more than one count but fewer than ten. The chain recombines TRBV7-9 with TRBJ1-2; D uncertain. The CDR3 totals 16 residues. V was pared by 1 base and J by 8 bases, with 20 bases between. CDR1 is SEHNR, CDR2 FQNEAQ, per germline (reference sequence). Written as DNA, the CDR3 is TGTGCCAGCAGCTTAGATGCCGGGGATGATGATCGGGGCTACACCTTC. Protein product: CASSLDAGDDDRGYTF.

This clonotype turned up a few times. The chain employs TRBV5-1 and TRBJ2-7; TRBD2 matches at 7 bases. CDR1 is SGHRS and CDR2 is YFSETQ in the germline V gene. The V gene end was trimmed by 3 bases and the J gene end by 6 bases; junction bases not matched to a gene: 12. CDR3 length: 15 residues. The CDR3 is CASSSERDKASEQYF. As DNA, the CDR3 is TGCGCCAGCAGCTCGGAGCGGGATAAGGCCAGCGAGCAGTACTTC.

This chain uses TRBV4-3 with TRBJ2-3; TRBD2 matches at 8 bases. The CDR3 length is 21 residues. Per germline, CDR1 LGHNA and CDR2 YSLEER. The junction had 24 bases not matched to a gene; V was cut back by 0 bases and J by 7 bases. The CDR3 DNA reads as TGCGCCAGCAGCCAAGATTACGGGATAGGCTCGATAGCGGGAAGGACGAATACGCAGTATTTT. It specifies CASSQDYGIGSIAGRTNTQYF.

This clonotype was seen a few times. The J gene is TRBJ2-7, the V gene TRBV7-2; D is unclear. The last part of the DNA fits TRBJ2-5 better; the J call may be wrong. Per the germline V gene, CDR1 is SGHTA and CDR2 is FQGNSA. This CDR3 contains 12 residues. In DNA, the CDR3 is TGTGCCAGCAGCATCGAGAGAGAGACCCAGTACTTC. It translates to CASSIERETQYF.

V gene TRBV20-1 combines with J gene TRBJ2-5; D is undetermined. The CDR3 runs to 12 residues. Germline CDR1 is DFQATT and CDR2 is SNEGSKA (reference sequence). V was clipped by 3 bases and J by 2 bases, with 7 bases between them. In DNA, the CDR3 is TGCAGTGCTAGGACACCTCAAGAGACCCAGTACTTC. Translating it yields CSARTPQETQYF.

This clonotype occurred a few times. The junction differs from germline at one of its ends, possibly a read error. This sequence joins TRBV7-9 and TRBJ2-7, with unresolved D. The CDR3 length is 15 residues. Germline CDR1 and CDR2: SEHNR and FQNEAQ (reference sequence). CDR3 nucleotides: TGTGCCATCAGCTTAGGGCAGACCTCTTCCTACGAGCAGTACTTC. Its translation is CAISLGQTSSYEQYF. Full variable domain (rest looked up from reference TRBV7-9 and TRBJ2-7): DTGVSQNPRHKITKRGQNVTFRCDPISEHNRLYWYRQTLGQGPEFLTYFQNEAQLEKSRLLSDRFSAERPKGSFSTLEIQRTEQGDSAMYLCAISLGQTSSYEQYFGPGTRLTVT.

This clonotype was counted between two and nine times. V is TRBV12-3 or TRBV12-4 and J is TRBJ2-5, with D possibly being TRBD2 (5 bases). CDR3 length: 13 residues. V shed 6 bases and J shed 5 bases, with 13 bases lying between them. The CDR3 nucleotides are TGTGCCAGCAGCACTAGAGGTGTGGAGACCCAGTACTTC. This translates into CASSTRGVETQYF.

Only a few counts were recorded for this clonotype. The chain employs TRBV7-9 and TRBJ2-3, with 10 bases lining up with TRBD2. The CDR3 has 16 residues. CDR1 SEHNR and CDR2 FQNEAQ come from the germline V gene (reference sequence). With 2 bases clipped from V and 2 bases from J, the junction kept 4 bases outside the gene matches. Written as DNA, the CDR3 is TGTGCCAGCAGCTTACAGCTAGCGGGAGTCACAGATACGCAGTATTTT. Translating gives CASSLQLAGVTDTQYF. The variable domain in full, completed from reference TRBV7-9 and TRBJ2-3, reads DTGVSQNPRHKITKRGQNVTFRCDPISEHNRLYWYRQTLGQGPEFLTYFQNEAQLEKSRLLSDRFSAERPKGSFSTLEIQRTEQGDSAMYLCASSLQLAGVTDTQYFGPGTRLTVL.

The J gene is TRBJ1-4, the V gene TRBV28; 7 positions match TRBD1. This CDR3 has 13 residues. Germline V lookup: CDR1 MDHEN, CDR2 SYDVKM. The trim removed 6 bases at V and 17 bases at J, leaving 15 bases unmatched. The CDR3 sequence is CASSKRDSNKFFF. The DNA of the CDR3 is TGTGCCAGCAGCAAGCGGGACAGCAATAAATTTTTTTTT.

The chain uses TRBV20-1 and TRBJ1-2; D uncertain. In germline, CDR1 is DFQATT, CDR2 SNEGSKA (reference sequence). V gave up 2 bases and J gave up 4 bases, with 8 bases separating them. The CDR3 is made up of 12 amino acids. This chain's CDR3 is CSARNLVYGYTF. CDR3 bases: TGCAGTGCTAGAAACCTCGTCTATGGCTACACCTTC.

The chain recombines TRBV5-8 with TRBJ2-7, with TRBD1 matching 8 bases. Germline loops: CDR1 SGHTS, CDR2 YDEGEE. Trimming at V came to 0 bases and at J to 3 bases, leaving 5 bases not matched to a gene. The CDR3 runs to 15 residues. CDR3 sequence reads: CASSLEGTGYYEQYF. The CDR3 coding sequence is TGTGCCAGCAGCTTGGAAGGGACAGGTTACTACGAGCAGTACTTC. The full variable domain, completed using reference TRBV5-8 and TRBJ2-7, is EAGVTQSPTHLIKTRGQQATLRCSPISGHTSVYWYQQALGLGLQFLLWYDEGEERNRGNFPPRFSGRQFPNYSSELNVNALELEDSALYLCASSLEGTGYYEQYFGPGTRLTVT.

This clonotype appeared once. The chain carries TRBV7-3 and TRBJ2-3; TRBD2 matches 10 bases. Germline values: CDR1 SGHTA, CDR2 FQGTGA. Germline trimming cut 0 bases from V and 4 bases from J; bases unmatched to any gene: 4. This CDR3 is built from 16 residues. The CDR3: CASSLTSLAGSDTQYF. CDR3 bases: TGTGCCAGCAGCTTAACGTCACTAGCGGGATCAGATACGCAGTATTTT. The full variable domain, completed using reference TRBV7-3 and TRBJ2-3, is GAGVSQTPSNKVTEKGKYVELRCDPISGHTALYWYRQSLGQGPEFLIYFQGTGAADDSGLPNDRFFAVRPEGSVSTLKIQRTERGDSAVYLCASSLTSLAGSDTQYFGPGTRLTVL.

The V call is TRBV6-5, the J call TRBJ1-1; a weak D match, TRBD1 (5 bases). V was trimmed by 0 bases and J by 9 bases, leaving 23 bases between them. The length of the CDR3 is 17 residues. Germline V gene data show CDR1 as MNHEY and CDR2 as SVGAGI. The CDR3 protein is CASSYSQGLGGRPQAFF. Here the CDR3 DNA reads TGTGCCAGCAGTTACTCTCAGGGCCTGGGCGGCCGGCCCCAAGCTTTCTTT.

This clonotype was counted a few times. The chain uses TRBV6-5 and TRBJ1-1; no firm D call. V lost 5 bases, J lost 4 bases, and 11 bases lay in between. The CDR3 is 13 amino acids. Looked up from germline, CDR1 is MNHEY and CDR2 is SVGAGI. CDR3 region: CASSNSRGTEAFF. The CDR3 DNA is TGTGCCAGCAGTAACAGTCGGGGCACTGAAGCTTTCTTT.